This entry features one TCR beta chain sequence. Its target is not known. Germline V gives CDR1 SGHKS, CDR2 YYEKEE (reference sequence). This CDR3 region has 14 residues. Trimming pared 2 bases from V and 2 bases from J, leaving 8 bases between. The source of the sample is a study of cytomegalovirus exposure and HLA in healthy donors. Primers: 60 Vbeta forward and 13 Jbeta reverse. Assay: immunoSEQ multiplex PCR; the TCRdb copy retains only in-frame clones and omits some. The sample data list about 84,000 clones. The study's findings and limits: Reportedly, HLA-A and HLA-B alleles of most subjects were accurately predicted from TCR beta.

The sequenced sample consisted of PBMCs. The origin of this receptor is a man aged 45-60 years in good health and CMV-seronegative. This chain links TRBV5-5 with TRBJ1-5; a weak D match, TRBD1 (5 bases). The CDR3 reads CASSFSRGNQPQHF. In nucleotides, the CDR3 is TGTGCCAGCAGCTTTAGCAGGGGCAATCAGCCCCAGCATTTT. The full variable domain, in which reference TRBV5-5 and TRBJ1-5 provide the parts outside the CDR3, is DAGVTQSPTHLIKTRGQQVTLRCSPISGHKSVSWYQQVLGQGPQFIFQYYEKEERGRGNFPDRFSARQFPNYSSELNVNALLLGDSALYLCASSFSRGNQPQHFGDGTRLSIL.